This T cell receptor beta chain is drawn from a study of control samples from healthy donors and cancer patients. This clone was found a few times. Germline loops: CDR1 KGHDR, CDR2 SFDVKD. The CDR3 runs 17 residues. V dropped 3 bases and J dropped 0; count of bases not matched to a gene: 10. TCRdb keeps only in-frame clones here, not all; method: immunoSEQ multiplex PCR. The sample carries approximately 110,000 clones, just over 90% recorded once. The sequenced sample consisted of blood. The receptor was derived from a human donor in good health. The donor label of this sample is uncertain. The chain carries TRBV24-1 and TRBJ2-7; 7 bases are a match to TRBD1. In DNA form, the CDR3 reads TGTGCCACCAGTGATCCTCGGACAGGCCGGAGCTCCTACGAGCAGTACTTC. Translation gives CATSDPRTGRSSYEQYF.